Following are 18 T cell receptor beta chains from one sample sequenced in a study of T cells after yellow fever vaccination. Via MiXCR, TCRdb re-called the 5' RACE reads, giving one row per CDR3 protein. The sample has about 30,000 distinct CDR3 sequences; roughly 6% are singletons. The specimen was PBMCs, either bulk or a sorted T-cell subset (CD4+, CD8+, memory, or dextramer-sorted; not recorded which), collected on the day of the yellow fever booster vaccination. These receptors were obtained from a man aged 30-40 years who received the YFV17D yellow fever vaccine.

This clonotype was detected ten times or more. This sequence joins TRBV2 and TRBJ2-3; D is unresolved. From germline, CDR1 is SNHLY and CDR2 FYNNEI. The CDR3 is 13 amino acids. Trimming left V 7 bases short and J 6 bases short, with 14 bases between. This chain's CDR3 is CASMPPPRDTQYF. In DNA, the CDR3 is TGTGCCAGCATGCCCCCCCCAAGGGATACGCAGTATTTT.

In its sample, this clonotype was seen a few times. V is TRBV19 and J is TRBJ2-7; possibly TRBD1 or TRBD2 for D (7 bases each). This CDR3 contains 14 residues. Between the trimmed V and J ends, which lost 7 bases and 0 bases, there was a span of 13 bases. Germline CDR1 is LNHDA and CDR2 is SQIVND (reference sequence). As DNA, the CDR3 is TGTGCCAGTAAGGGGGAGGGGGCCTCCTACGAGCAGTACTTC. Translating gives CASKGEGASYEQYF.

This clonotype was seen a handful of times. The rearrangement links TRBV6-5 to TRBJ2-5; D is tentatively TRBD1 or TRBD2 (6 bases each). From germline, CDR1 is MNHEY and CDR2 SVGAGI. The CDR3 consists of 14 residues. V lost 2 bases, J lost 1 base, and 8 bases lay in between. CDR3 region: CASSYRGVQETQYF. CDR3 sequence (DNA): TGTGCCAGCAGTTACAGGGGGGTCCAAGAGACCCAGTACTTC.

This clonotype was seen more than once but under ten times. This rearrangement joins TRBV5-4 to TRBJ1-1, with D possibly matching TRBD1 (5 bases). The CDR3 length is 14 residues. Germline loops: CDR1 SGHNT, CDR2 YYREEE (reference sequence). V lost 4 bases and J lost 4, with 14 bases in between. CDR3: CASSGGGGGTEAFF. CDR3 DNA sequence: TGTGCCAGCAGCGGCGGGGGGGGAGGCACTGAAGCTTTCTTT. The whole variable domain, remainder taken from reference TRBV5-4 and TRBJ1-1, is ETGVTQSPTHLIKTRGQQVTLRCSSQSGHNTVSWYQQALGQGPQFIFQYYREEENGRGNFPPRFSGLQFPNYSSELNVNALELDDSALYLCASSGGGGGTEAFFGQGTRLTVV.

Many counts were recorded for this clonotype. This chain joins TRBV5-1 and TRBJ2-7, with a possible D match to TRBD1 (5 bases). This CDR3 has 12 residues. The V gene's germline CDR1 is SGHRS and CDR2 YFSETQ. The ends were cut back, 4 bases at V and 6 bases at J, with 11 bases in the middle. Here the CDR3 reads CASSQGSLEQYF. CDR3 nucleotides: TGCGCCAGCAGCCAGGGCTCCCTCGAGCAGTACTTC.

This clonotype was detected ten times or more. This chain joins TRBV7-9 and TRBJ2-5, with D perhaps matching TRBD1 or TRBD2 (5 bases each). CDR3 length: 15 amino acids. Trimming cost V 2 bases and J 2 bases, with 12 bases left between them. Germline CDR1 SEHNR, CDR2 FQNEAQ (reference sequence). CDR3 loop: CASSLLEGPQETQYF. The CDR3 DNA sequence: TGTGCCAGCAGCTTACTTGAGGGACCTCAAGAGACCCAGTACTTC.

This clonotype came up many times. The rearrangement links TRBV19 to TRBJ2-1, with 11 bases matching TRBD2. This CDR3 spans 14 amino acids. Trimming cost V 9 bases and J 4 bases; bases outside gene matches: 5. Germline V gives CDR1 LNHDA, CDR2 SQIVND (reference sequence). The DNA for the CDR3 is TGTGCCAGCGCGACTAGCGGGATTTACAATGAGCAGTTCTTC. Protein: CASATSGIYNEQFF. The complete variable domain, with remaining parts taken from reference TRBV19 and TRBJ2-1, reads DGGITQSPKYLFRKEGQNVTLSCEQNLNHDAMYWYRQDPGQGLRLIYYSQIVNDFQKGDIAEGYSVSREKKESFPLTVTSAQKNPTAFYLCASATSGIYNEQFFGPGTRLTVL.

The table lists this clonotype with many counts. The gene calls are TRBV27 and TRBJ2-3; D uncertain. Germline loops: CDR1 MNHEY, CDR2 SMNVEV (reference sequence). V was trimmed by 5 bases and J by 8 bases, leaving 8 bases between them. This CDR3 has 11 residues. This CDR3 reads CASSPGGTQYF. In DNA form, the CDR3 reads TGTGCCAGCAGTCCGGGCGGTACGCAGTATTTT.

This clonotype was counted between two and nine times. The V gene is TRBV9, the J gene TRBJ2-5; D is undetermined. Trimming took 0 bases from V and 5 from J, leaving 8 bases between them. Germline lookup yields CDR1 SGDLS and CDR2 YYNGEE. The CDR3 sequence is 13 residues long. The DNA of the CDR3 is TGTGCCAGCAGCGTAGGCAGGATGGAGACCCAGTACTTC. Its translation is CASSVGRMETQYF.

This clonotype has a count of ten or more. The J gene is TRBJ2-1, the V gene TRBV24-1, with 7 bases that match TRBD2. Per germline, CDR1 KGHDR and CDR2 SFDVKD. This CDR3 is 16 amino acids long. With 4 bases clipped from V and 6 bases from J, the junction kept 11 bases outside the gene matches. The CDR3 here is CATSDTSSGLSNEQFF. The CDR3 DNA reads as TGTGCCACCAGTGACACGAGCTCGGGACTATCCAATGAGCAGTTCTTC.

In its sample, this clonotype was seen a few times. The CDR3 nucleotides are TGTGCCAGCAGCTTATTTTCAGGGACCTCCAATGAGCAGTTCTTC. As protein: CASSLFSGTSNEQFF. V is TRBV11-3 and J is TRBJ2-1, with D perhaps assigned TRBD1 or TRBD2 (5 bases each). This CDR3 has 15 amino acids. V lost 2 bases, J lost 6 bases, and 14 bases lay in between. Germline assignment: CDR1 SGHNT and CDR2 YENEEA.

This clonotype came up many times. V is TRBV12-3 or TRBV12-4 and J is TRBJ2-1; 8 bases fit TRBD2. The CDR3 runs 15 residues. The junction had 7 bases not matched to a gene; V was cut back by 1 base and J by 8 bases. In DNA, the CDR3 is TGTGCCAGCAGTTTAGTAGGGACTAGAGGCGATGAGCAGTTCTTC. Residues: CASSLVGTRGDEQFF.

This clonotype was observed many times. V usage is TRBV19 and J usage is TRBJ2-7; 8 bases line up with TRBD2. This CDR3 contains 13 residues. Germline V lookup: CDR1 LNHDA, CDR2 SQIVND (reference sequence). V trimming: 6 bases; J trimming: 7 bases; junction bases outside the gene matches: 8. The DNA of the CDR3 is TGTGCCAGTAGGAGAGCGGGAGCTGGGGAGCAGTACTTC. Its protein is CASRRAGAGEQYF. Together with reference TRBV19 and TRBJ2-7, the CDR3 gives the full variable domain: DGGITQSPKYLFRKEGQNVTLSCEQNLNHDAMYWYRQDPGQGLRLIYYSQIVNDFQKGDIAEGYSVSREKKESFPLTVTSAQKNPTAFYLCASRRAGAGEQYFGPGTRLTVT.

This clonotype was seen ten or more times. V gene TRBV12-3 or TRBV12-4 combines with J gene TRBJ1-3; D is uncertain. The CDR3 contains 15 residues. V lost 4 bases and J lost 0, with 10 bases in between. The CDR3 loop reads CASSSLDLSGNTIYF. CDR3 nucleotides: TGTGCCAGCAGTTCTTTGGACCTCTCTGGAAACACCATATATTTT.

The table lists this clonotype with many counts. The chain joins TRBV28 to TRBJ2-2; possible D gene TRBD1, 5 bases. The CDR3 consists of 15 residues. V lost 3 bases and J lost 1, with 9 bases in between. From germline, CDR1 is MDHEN and CDR2 SYDVKM. The CDR3 DNA sequence: TGTGCCAGCAGTTTTGAGACAGAGAACACCGGGGAGCTGTTTTTT. This translates into CASSFETENTGELFF.

This clonotype appeared many times. CDR3 sequence: CASSPWGYQETQYF. CDR3 nucleotides: TGTGCCAGCAGCCCCTGGGGGTACCAAGAGACCCAGTACTTC. The chain is built from TRBV27 and TRBJ2-5; TRBD1 or TRBD2 may be the D gene (5 bases each). The V and J ends lost 6 bases and 0 bases respectively, with 11 bases between them. The CDR3 covers 14 residues. Germline-derived CDR1 and CDR2 are MNHEY and SMNVEV (reference sequence).

The genes are TRBV20-1 and TRBJ2-6, with D tentatively TRBD2 (5 bases). The V gene's germline CDR1 is DFQATT and CDR2 SNEGSKA (reference sequence). V dropped 2 bases and J dropped 6 bases, with 14 bases sitting between them. The length of the CDR3 is 15 residues. The chain's CDR3 is CSARKPSPTANVLTF. In DNA, the CDR3 is TGCAGTGCTAGAAAACCTAGCCCTACGGCCAACGTCCTGACTTTC.

This clonotype was detected many times. This rearrangement joins TRBV20-1 to TRBJ1-2; D gene ambiguous. CDR1 and CDR2 from the germline V gene are DFQATT and SNEGSKA (reference sequence). The CDR3 contains 12 residues. This CDR3 reads CTPLKRSEGYTF. DNA for the CDR3: TGCACCCCCTTGAAACGATCCGAGGGCTACACCTTC.